The present T cell receptor beta chain was sequenced within a study of identifying expanded T cells in peripheral blood. Using immunoSEQ multiplex PCR, the repertoire was profiled, and TCRdb retains in-frame clones only, with some absent. The sample lists fewer than 85,000 clones, 75% to 90% occurring once. This clone appeared once. The source of this sequence is a person between 18 and 75 years old in good health. Source material: blood.

The DNA for the CDR3 is TGTGCCAGTAGTATTGGAACAGGGAACCAAGAGACCCAGTACTTC. It codes for CASSIGTGNQETQYF. This chain joins TRBV19 and TRBJ2-5; perhaps TRBD1 as D (6 bases). This CDR3 contains 15 residues. V lost 3 bases and J lost 0, with 11 bases in between. Germline V lookup: CDR1 LNHDA, CDR2 SQIVND (reference sequence). Supplemented by reference TRBV19 and TRBJ2-5, the full variable domain reads DGGITQSPKYLFRKEGQNVTLSCEQNLNHDAMYWYRQDPGQGLRLIYYSQIVNDFQKGDIAEGYSVSREKKESFPLTVTSAQKNPTAFYLCASSIGTGNQETQYFGPGTRLLVL.